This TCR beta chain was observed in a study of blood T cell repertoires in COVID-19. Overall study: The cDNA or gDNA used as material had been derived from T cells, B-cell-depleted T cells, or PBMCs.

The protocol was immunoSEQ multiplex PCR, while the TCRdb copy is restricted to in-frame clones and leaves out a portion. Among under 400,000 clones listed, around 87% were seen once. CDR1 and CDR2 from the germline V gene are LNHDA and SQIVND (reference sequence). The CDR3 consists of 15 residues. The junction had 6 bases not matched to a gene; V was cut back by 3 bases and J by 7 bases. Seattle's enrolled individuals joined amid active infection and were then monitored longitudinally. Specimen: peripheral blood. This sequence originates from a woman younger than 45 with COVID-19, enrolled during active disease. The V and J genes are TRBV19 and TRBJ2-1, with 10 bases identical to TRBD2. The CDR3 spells CASSMGLATTNEQFF. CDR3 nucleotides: TGTGCCAGTAGTATGGGACTAGCGACAACTAATGAGCAGTTCTTC.